This TCR beta chain was obtained from a study of shared clonotypes between healthy human individuals. This CDR3 has 17 residues. The V gene's germline CDR1 is MGHRA and CDR2 YSYEKL. The V end was cut by 0 bases, the J end by 6 bases, with 19 bases between. Profiled with immunoSEQ multiplex PCR; TCRdb holds only in-frame clones, not every one. The table lists 850,000 to 1,200,000 clones, 70% to 80% of them singletons. The TCR sequence derives from a young man in good health. Material: memory CD4+ T cells sorted from blood. This sample's subset: CD45RA-negative fraction. The V gene is TRBV4-1, the J gene TRBJ2-3; D possibly corresponds to TRBD1 (5 bases). This CDR3 is CASSQDRQQGKHDTQYF. The CDR3 DNA reads as TGCGCCAGCAGCCAAGATAGGCAGCAGGGAAAGCATGATACGCAGTATTTT.